These T cell receptor beta chains were read from a single sample in a study of technical replicates of blood from several donors. Libraries were prepared by immunoSEQ multiplex PCR; TCRdb keeps only in-frame clonotypes and omits some of them. The sample carries tens of thousands of clones, nearly 95% recorded once. Sequenced: T cells isolated from PBMCs. The origin of the receptors is a human donor in good health. The CDR3 runs from the conserved cysteine through the conserved F or W. Fields, in order: J gene, D gene, V gene, clone size, CDR3 DNA, CDR3 protein. A D gene is named only where the DNA matches it firmly. The listing skips clone size in some rows; elsewhere it reads once, few, many or a size class.

J: TRBJ1-3; D: NA; V: TRBV28; size: NA; DNA: TGTGCCAGCAGTTGGAGTACTGGAAACACCATATATTTT; CDR3: CASSWSTGNTIYF
J: TRBJ1-2; D: NA; V: TRBV30; size: NA; DNA: TGTGCCTGGAGTCCGTCAGGGGTGAATGGCTACACCTTC; CDR3: CAWSPSGVNGYTF
J: TRBJ2-7; D: NA; V: TRBV4-2; size: NA; DNA: TGTGCCAGCAGCCATCCCCCGTGGAGGCTACGAACATATGGGTACGAGCAGTACTTC; CDR3: CASSHPPWRLRTYGYEQYF
J: TRBJ2-3; D: TRBD2; V: TRBV6-5; size: NA; DNA: TGTGCCATCTCGACTAGCGTCACAGATACGCAGTATTTT; CDR3: CAISTSVTDTQYF
J: TRBJ1-1; D: NA; V: TRBV28; size: NA; DNA: TGTGCCAGCAGTTTAAACGTGCGAGCTTTCTTT; CDR3: CASSLNVRAFF
J: TRBJ2-7; D: NA; V: TRBV5-6; size: NA; DNA: TGTGCCAGCAGCGGCGGTTACGAGCAGTACTTC; CDR3: CASSGGYEQYF
J: TRBJ2-1; D: NA; V: TRBV7-2; size: NA; DNA: TGTGCCAGCAGCCGGCGGCGGGGAAATGAGCAGTTCTTC; CDR3: CASSRRRGNEQFF
J: TRBJ2-3; D: NA; V: TRBV7-3; size: NA; DNA: TGTGCCAGCAGCCGATCCCTTGGACAGAGTGAAGCAGATACGCAGTATTTT; CDR3: CASSRSLGQSEADTQYF
J: TRBJ1-1; D: TRBD1; V: TRBV7-2; size: NA; DNA: TGTGCCAGCAGCCTCAGGGGGATGAACACTGAAGCTTTCTTT; CDR3: CASSLRGMNTEAFF
J: TRBJ2-7; D: TRBD2; V: TRBV10-1; size: NA; DNA: TGCGCCAGCAGTGAGGGGACTAGCGCCTCCTACGAGCAGTACTTC; CDR3: CASSEGTSASYEQYF
J: TRBJ2-7; D: TRBD2; V: TRBV10-3; size: NA; DNA: TGTGCCATCAGCTATTCCGCGCTAGCGGGAGGTTACGAGCAGTACTTC; CDR3: CAISYSALAGGYEQYF
J: TRBJ2-6; D: NA; V: TRBV5-1; size: NA; DNA: TGCGCCAGCAGCTTGTCAGTCTCTGGGGCCAACGTCCTGACTTTC; CDR3: CASSLSVSGANVLTF
J: TRBJ1-1; D: TRBD1; V: TRBV19; size: once; DNA: TGTGCCAGTAGTTTGCAGGGGGGAGATGAAGCTTTCTTT; CDR3: CASSLQGGDEAFF
J: TRBJ1-5; D: NA; V: TRBV28; size: NA; DNA: TGTGCCAGCGGCGGGCCAGCCGGCAATCAGCCCCAGCATTTT; CDR3: CASGGPAGNQPQHF
J: TRBJ2-7; D: TRBD2; V: TRBV28; size: NA; DNA: TGTGCCAGCAGTGCGTTACTAGCGGGGTCCTACGAGCAGTACTTC; CDR3: CASSALLAGSYEQYF
J: TRBJ1-1; D: NA; V: TRBV5-6; size: NA; DNA: TGTGCCAGCAGCTCACCGAAGACAGGCCGTAGGACTGAAGCTTTCTTT; CDR3: CASSSPKTGRRTEAFF
J: TRBJ2-1; D: NA; V: TRBV4-1; size: once; DNA: TGCGCCAGCAGCCAGAACTTACGGTTTGATGAGCAGTTCTTC; CDR3: CASSQNLRFDEQFF
J: TRBJ1-5; D: TRBD1; V: TRBV6-1; size: once; DNA: TGTGCCAGCAGAGGACAGGGAAGAAGTTCGGCCCAGCATTTT; CDR3: CASRGQGRSSAQHF
J: TRBJ1-5; D: NA; V: TRBV28; size: NA; DNA: TGTGCCAGCAGGGGAGGGGGCAATCAGCCCCAGCATTTT; CDR3: CASRGGGNQPQHF
J: TRBJ2-1; D: NA; V: TRBV6-1; size: NA; DNA: TGTGCCAGCAGTGAAGGCCAACTCAATGAGCAGTTCTTC; CDR3: CASSEGQLNEQFF
J: TRBJ2-1; D: TRBD2; V: TRBV5-1; size: NA; DNA: TGCGCCAGCGCTCCGCCGGGACTAGCGGGCCTAGATGAGCAGTTCTTC; CDR3: CASAPPGLAGLDEQFF
J: TRBJ1-4; D: TRBD1; V: TRBV18; size: NA; DNA: TGTGCCAGCTCACAACCGGACAGGGAAGGAGAAAAACTGTTTTTT; CDR3: CASSQPDREGEKLFF
J: TRBJ2-2; D: TRBD1; V: TRBV7-2; size: NA; DNA: TGTGCCAGCAAACCAGGGGGTAACACCGGGGAGCTGTTTTTT; CDR3: CASKPGGNTGELFF
J: TRBJ2-3; D: NA; V: TRBV29-1; size: NA; DNA: TGCAGCTTGGGGGGCGGGAGTAAAAATACGCAGTATTTT; CDR3: CSLGGGSKNTQYF
J: TRBJ2-7; D: NA; V: TRBV4-3; size: NA; DNA: TGCGCCAGCAGCCAAGCGGGACTCAAGGACGAGCAGTACTTC; CDR3: CASSQAGLKDEQYF
J: TRBJ2-1; D: TRBD2; V: TRBV19; size: NA; DNA: TGTGCCAGTAGTATACGGGAGGCATACAATGAGCAGTTCTTC; CDR3: CASSIREAYNEQFF
J: TRBJ2-5; D: TRBD2; V: TRBV7-8; size: NA; DNA: TGTGCCAGCAGCTTACAGCTAGCGGGATTTGGTGAGACCCAGTACTTC; CDR3: CASSLQLAGFGETQYF
J: TRBJ1-4; D: NA; V: TRBV7-2; size: NA; DNA: TGTGCCAGCAGCCTTGTGAATGAAAAACTGTTTTTT; CDR3: CASSLVNEKLFF
J: TRBJ2-6; D: NA; V: TRBV15; size: NA; DNA: TGTGCCACCAGTAGAGGGCCTGGGGCCAACGTCCTGACTTTC; CDR3: CATSRGPGANVLTF
J: TRBJ2-5; D: NA; V: TRBV9; size: NA; DNA: TGTGCCAGCAGCGTAGAAAACGCCCCGAGAGAGACCCAGTACTTC; CDR3: CASSVENAPRETQYF
J: TRBJ2-7; D: TRBD1; V: TRBV5-1; size: once; DNA: TGCGCCAGCAGCTCAGGGACAGGGCCCTACGAGCAGTACTTC; CDR3: CASSSGTGPYEQYF
J: TRBJ2-7; D: NA; V: TRBV28; size: NA; DNA: TGTGCCAGCAGTGTACCGGGACAACAAAACGAGCAGTACTTC; CDR3: CASSVPGQQNEQYF
J: TRBJ1-4; D: TRBD1; V: TRBV29-1; size: NA; DNA: TGCAGCGCCAAAGACAGGGGTCGGGATGAAAAACTGTTTTTT; CDR3: CSAKDRGRDEKLFF
J: TRBJ1-1; D: TRBD1; V: TRBV11-2; size: NA; DNA: TGTGCCAGCAGCTTAGCAGGGGGGTCCGGAGCTTTCTTT; CDR3: CASSLAGGSGAFF
J: TRBJ1-3; D: TRBD1; V: TRBV7-6; size: NA; DNA: TGTGCCAGCAGCTTAGGTGCTGGGACAGGTCACACCATATATTTT; CDR3: CASSLGAGTGHTIYF
J: TRBJ2-2; D: NA; V: TRBV19; size: NA; DNA: TGTGCCAGTAGTACGGAACAGGGAGAAAGCGGGGAGCTGTTTTTT; CDR3: CASSTEQGESGELFF
J: TRBJ1-1; D: NA; V: TRBV7-3; size: once; DNA: TGTGCCAGCAGCCCCCGGGGGGGTATGAACACTGAAGCTTTCTTT; CDR3: CASSPRGGMNTEAFF
J: TRBJ1-5; D: NA; V: TRBV7-2; size: NA; DNA: TGTGCCAGCAGCGAGGGAATCTATGGCCAGCCCCAGCATTTT; CDR3: CASSEGIYGQPQHF
J: TRBJ2-7; D: NA; V: TRBV6-6; size: once; DNA: TGTGCCAGCAGTTTGAGACTCCTTACCTACGAGCAGTACTTC; CDR3: CASSLRLLTYEQYF
J: TRBJ2-1; D: TRBD2; V: TRBV27; size: NA; DNA: TGTGCCAGCAGTTTGGAGTATTGGCTAGCGGGAGTATCCTACAATGAGCAGTTCTTC; CDR3: CASSLEYWLAGVSYNEQFF
J: TRBJ1-3; D: NA; V: TRBV27; size: NA; DNA: TGTGCCAGCAGTTTATATTCGGGAGACGGAAACACCATATATTTT; CDR3: CASSLYSGDGNTIYF
J: TRBJ1-1; D: NA; V: TRBV7-6; size: NA; DNA: TGTGCCAGCAGCTTAGGTGTTGGCAGTGGGAGCGCTTTCTTT; CDR3: CASSLGVGSGSAFF
J: TRBJ2-3; D: NA; V: TRBV9; size: NA; DNA: TGTGCCAGCAGCGTAGCTACTGGGCGTTTTGGGACAGATACGCAGTATTTT; CDR3: CASSVATGRFGTDTQYF
J: TRBJ1-1; D: TRBD1; V: TRBV10-3; size: NA; DNA: TGTGCCATCAGCCCGACAGGGGGCAACACTGAAGCTTTCTTT; CDR3: CAISPTGGNTEAFF
J: TRBJ2-7; D: NA; V: TRBV11-2; size: NA; DNA: TGTGCCAGCAGCTCTGGGCCCCCTACCACAGGTTACGAGCAGTACTTC; CDR3: CASSSGPPTTGYEQYF